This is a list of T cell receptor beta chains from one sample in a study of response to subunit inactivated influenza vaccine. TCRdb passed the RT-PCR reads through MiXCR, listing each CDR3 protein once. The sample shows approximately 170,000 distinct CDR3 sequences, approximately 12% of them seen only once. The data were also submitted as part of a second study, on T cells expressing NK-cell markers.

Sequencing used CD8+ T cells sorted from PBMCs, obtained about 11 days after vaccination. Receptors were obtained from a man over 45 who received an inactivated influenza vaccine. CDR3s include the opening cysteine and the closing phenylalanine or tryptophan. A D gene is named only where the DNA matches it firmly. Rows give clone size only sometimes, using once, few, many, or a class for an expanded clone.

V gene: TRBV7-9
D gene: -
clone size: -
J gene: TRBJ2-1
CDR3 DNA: TGTGCCAGCAGCTTAGGGCCCGCCCGCGGGTCCTACAATGAGCAGTTCTTC
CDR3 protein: CASSLGPARGSYNEQFF

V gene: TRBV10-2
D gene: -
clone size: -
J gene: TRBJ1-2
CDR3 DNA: TGCGCCAGCAGTGAGAACGGGAGCGGACTCTATGGCTACACCTTC
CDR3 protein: CASSENGSGLYGYTF

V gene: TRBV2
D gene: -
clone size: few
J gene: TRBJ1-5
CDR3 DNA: TGTGCCAGCAGTGATCTTTGGGGGTTTTGGGATCAGCCCCAGCATTTT
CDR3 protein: CASSDLWGFWDQPQHF

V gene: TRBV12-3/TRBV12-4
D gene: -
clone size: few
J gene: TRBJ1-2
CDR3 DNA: TGTGCCAGCAGTTTATCGGCAGGGAGCTATGGCTACACCTTC
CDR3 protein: CASSLSAGSYGYTF

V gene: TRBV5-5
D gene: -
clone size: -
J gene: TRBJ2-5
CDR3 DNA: TGTGCCAGCAGAATACAGACATTGCTAAAAGAGACCCAGTACTTC
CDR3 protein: CASRIQTLLKETQYF

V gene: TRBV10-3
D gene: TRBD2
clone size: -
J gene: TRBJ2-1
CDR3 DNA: TGTGCCATCAGTGAGTCCGGGCTAGCGGGGAGAAATGAGCAGTTCTTC
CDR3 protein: CAISESGLAGRNEQFF

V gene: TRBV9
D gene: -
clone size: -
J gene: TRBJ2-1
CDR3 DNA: TGTGCCAGCAGCGAAGGGGGAGATCCTTACAATGAGCAGTTCTTC
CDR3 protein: CASSEGGDPYNEQFF

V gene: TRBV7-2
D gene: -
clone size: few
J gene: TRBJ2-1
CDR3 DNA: TGTGCCAGCAGCTTAGTAGTGAGCTCCTACAATGAGCAGTTCTTC
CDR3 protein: CASSLVVSSYNEQFF

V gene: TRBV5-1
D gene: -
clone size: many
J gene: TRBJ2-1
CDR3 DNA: TGCGCCAGCAGCTTTTCAGGGCAGGGACGTTACAATGAGCAGTTCTTC
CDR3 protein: CASSFSGQGRYNEQFF

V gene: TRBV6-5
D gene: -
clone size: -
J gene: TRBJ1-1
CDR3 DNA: TGTGCCAGCAGCGCCCCGGCGGCAGGTGAAGCTTTCTTT
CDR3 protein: CASSAPAAGEAFF

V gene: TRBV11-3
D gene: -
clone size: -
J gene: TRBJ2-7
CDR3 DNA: TGTGCCAGCAGCCCCTGGATGGGGGGATACGAGCAGTACTTC
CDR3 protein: CASSPWMGGYEQYF

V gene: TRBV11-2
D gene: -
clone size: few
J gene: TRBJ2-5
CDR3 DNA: TGTGCCAGCAGCTTAGTATACGGTGTACGAGTGGTACTAGAGACCCAGTACTTC
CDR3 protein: CASSLVYGVRVVLETQYF

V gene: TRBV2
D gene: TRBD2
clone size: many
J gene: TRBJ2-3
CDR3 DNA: TGTGCCAGCAATGGACTAGCGGGATCCACAGATACGCAGTATTTT
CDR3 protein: CASNGLAGSTDTQYF

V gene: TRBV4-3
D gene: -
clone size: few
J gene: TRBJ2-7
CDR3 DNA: TGCGCCAGCAGCCAAGATCTCCGCTTCCACTCCTACGAGCAGTACTTC
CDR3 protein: CASSQDLRFHSYEQYF

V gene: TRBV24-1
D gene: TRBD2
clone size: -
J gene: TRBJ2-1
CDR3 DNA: TGTGCCACCAGTGATCCGGGACTAGCGGGAGACTACAATGAGCAGTTCTTC
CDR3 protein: CATSDPGLAGDYNEQFF

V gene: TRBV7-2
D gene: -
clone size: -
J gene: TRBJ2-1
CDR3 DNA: TGTGCCAGCAGCTTAGCGCCGGATATCTACAATGAGCAGTTCTTC
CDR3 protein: CASSLAPDIYNEQFF

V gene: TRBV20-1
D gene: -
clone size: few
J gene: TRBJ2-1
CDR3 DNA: TGCAGTGCCGCGCCGGGACAAAGTTACAATGAGCAGTTCTTC
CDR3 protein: CSAAPGQSYNEQFF

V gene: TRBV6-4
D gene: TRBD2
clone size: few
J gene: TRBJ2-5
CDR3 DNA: TGTGCCAGCTCACTTATAAGACTAGCGGGAGGTAGACAAGAGACCCAGTACTTC
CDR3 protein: CASSLIRLAGGRQETQYF

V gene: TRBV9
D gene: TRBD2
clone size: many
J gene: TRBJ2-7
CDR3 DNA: TGTTCCAGCAGCCGCGGACTAGCGGGAATGTACGAGCAGTACTTC
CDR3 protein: CSSSRGLAGMYEQYF

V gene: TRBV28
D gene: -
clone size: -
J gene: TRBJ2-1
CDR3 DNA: TGTGCCAGCAGCGAAAATGAGCAGTTCTTC
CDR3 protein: CASSENEQFF

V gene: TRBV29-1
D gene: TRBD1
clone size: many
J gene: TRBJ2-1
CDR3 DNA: TGCAGCGTTGAAGATACGGACAGGGAATATGAGCAGTTCTTC
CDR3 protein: CSVEDTDREYEQFF

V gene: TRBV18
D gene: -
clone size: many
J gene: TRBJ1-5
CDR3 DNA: TGTGCCAGCTCACTTACAAGCAATCAGCCCCAGCATTTT
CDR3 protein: CASSLTSNQPQHF

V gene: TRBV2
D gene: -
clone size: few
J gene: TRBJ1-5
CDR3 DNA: TGTGCCAGCAGCGAACTAGGGAGGACCCAGCATTTT
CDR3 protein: CASSELGRTQHF

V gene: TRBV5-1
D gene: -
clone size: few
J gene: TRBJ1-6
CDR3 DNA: TGCGCCAGCAGCTTGCCCGGAGTTGGACAGAACAATTCACCCCTCCACTTT
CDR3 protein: CASSLPGVGQNNSPLHF

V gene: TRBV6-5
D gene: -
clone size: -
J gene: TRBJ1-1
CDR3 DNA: TGTGCCAGCAGTTACGGGGGGTTGGGAGCTTTCTTT
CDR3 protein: CASSYGGLGAFF

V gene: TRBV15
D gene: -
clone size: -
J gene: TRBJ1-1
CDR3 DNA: TGTGCCACCAGCAGCGGAACAGGGAGGAAAGCTTTCTTT
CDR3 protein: CATSSGTGRKAFF

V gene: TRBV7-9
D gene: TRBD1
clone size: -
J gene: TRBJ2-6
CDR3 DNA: TGTGCCAGCAGCTTAGCTGGACAGGGTCCTGGGGCCAACGTCCTGACTTTC
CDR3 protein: CASSLAGQGPGANVLTF

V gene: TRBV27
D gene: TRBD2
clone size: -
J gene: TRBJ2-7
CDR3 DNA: TGTGCCAGCAGTCCACTCCGTGCGAGCGGGAGTAGCGAGCAGTACTTC
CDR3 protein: CASSPLRASGSSEQYF

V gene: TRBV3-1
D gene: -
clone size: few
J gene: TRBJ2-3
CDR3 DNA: TGTGCCAGCAGCCCGACACGCGGTAGCGTGGATACGCAGTATTTT
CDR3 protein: CASSPTRGSVDTQYF

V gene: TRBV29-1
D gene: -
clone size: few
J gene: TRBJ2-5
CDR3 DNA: TGCAGCGTTGAAGACCCAGACCTTGGGCAAGAGACCCAGTACTTC
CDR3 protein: CSVEDPDLGQETQYF

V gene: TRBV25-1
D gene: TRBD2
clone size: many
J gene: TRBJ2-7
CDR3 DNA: TGCGGGAGGGACTACGAGCAGTACTTC
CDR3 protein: CGRDYEQYF

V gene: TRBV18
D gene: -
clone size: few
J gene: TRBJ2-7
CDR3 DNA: TGTGCCAGCTCACCTCTGGTCGGAGGGGAGCAGTACTTC
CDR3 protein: CASSPLVGGEQYF

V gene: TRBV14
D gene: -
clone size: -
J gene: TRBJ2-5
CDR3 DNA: TGTGCCAGCAGCCAAGATCGGGCGATGGTATGGGAGACCCAGTACTTC
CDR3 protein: CASSQDRAMVWETQYF

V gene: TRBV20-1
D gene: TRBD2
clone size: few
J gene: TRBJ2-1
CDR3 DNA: TGCAGTGCTAGAGAACCCGGACTAGCGGGGGCGAGGAGCTCCTACAATGAGCAGTTCTTC
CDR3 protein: CSAREPGLAGARSSYNEQFF

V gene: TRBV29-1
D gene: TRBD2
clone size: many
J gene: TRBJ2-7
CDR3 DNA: TGCAGCGTTGGCGGGAGCTCCTACGAGCAGTACTTC
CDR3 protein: CSVGGSSYEQYF

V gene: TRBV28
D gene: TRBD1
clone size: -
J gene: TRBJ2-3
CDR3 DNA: TGTGCCAGCAACCTCAGGGGGCAGTCAGATACGCAGTATTTT
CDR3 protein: CASNLRGQSDTQYF

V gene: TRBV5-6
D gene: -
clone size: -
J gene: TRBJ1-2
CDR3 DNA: TGTGCCAGCAGCTTCGGATTGGGGTATGGCTACACCTTC
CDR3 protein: CASSFGLGYGYTF

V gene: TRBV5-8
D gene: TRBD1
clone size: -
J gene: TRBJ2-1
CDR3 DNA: TGTGCCAGCAGCCTTCAGACAGGGGCGGTTTACAATGAGCAGTTCTTC
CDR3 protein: CASSLQTGAVYNEQFF

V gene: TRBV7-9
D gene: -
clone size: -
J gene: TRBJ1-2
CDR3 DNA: TGTGCCAGCAGCTTAGTAGGGACAACGGATGGCTACACCTTC
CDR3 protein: CASSLVGTTDGYTF

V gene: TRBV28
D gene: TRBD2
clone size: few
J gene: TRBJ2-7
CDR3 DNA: TGTGCCAGCAGTTTACTAGCGGGAGATTTCGGCGAGCAGTACTTC
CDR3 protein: CASSLLAGDFGEQYF

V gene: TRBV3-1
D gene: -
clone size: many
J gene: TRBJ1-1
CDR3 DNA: TGTGCCAGCAGCCACCACCTAAAAGGGGGCACTGAAGCTTTCTTT
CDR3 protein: CASSHHLKGGTEAFF

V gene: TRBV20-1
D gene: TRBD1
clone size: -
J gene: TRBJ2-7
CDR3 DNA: TGCAGTGCTAGTGCACTATTGGCGGGACAGGGGGTCCCGACCTACTACGAGCAGTACTTC
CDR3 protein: CSASALLAGQGVPTYYEQYF

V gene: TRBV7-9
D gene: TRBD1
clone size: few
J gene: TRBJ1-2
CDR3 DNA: TGTGCCAGCAGCTTGGGGACAGGGGGCAACTATGGCTACACCTTC
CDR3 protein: CASSLGTGGNYGYTF

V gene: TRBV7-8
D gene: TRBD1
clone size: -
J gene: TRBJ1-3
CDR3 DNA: TGTGCCAGCAGCCCTGACAGGGTGAGCTCTGGAAACACCATATATTTT
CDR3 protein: CASSPDRVSSGNTIYF

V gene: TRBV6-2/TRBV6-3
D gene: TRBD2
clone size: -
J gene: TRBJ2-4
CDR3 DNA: TGTGCCAGCAGTTACGATACTAGCGGGCCGAGGTGGAAAAACATTCAGTACTTC
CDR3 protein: CASSYDTSGPRWKNIQYF

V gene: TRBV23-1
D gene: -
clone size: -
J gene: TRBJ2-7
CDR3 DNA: TGCGCCAGCAGTCAAGGAGGACAGCCTTGCTACGAGCAGTACTTC
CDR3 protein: CASSQGGQPCYEQYF

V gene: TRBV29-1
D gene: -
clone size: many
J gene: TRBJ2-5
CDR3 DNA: TGCAGCGTTGAAGAAACAGGCACACAAGAGACCCAGTACTTC
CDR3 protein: CSVEETGTQETQYF

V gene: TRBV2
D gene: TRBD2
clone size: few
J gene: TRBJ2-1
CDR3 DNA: TGTGCCAGCAGTGTGCGGACTAGCTCCTACAATGAGCAGTTCTTC
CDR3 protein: CASSVRTSSYNEQFF

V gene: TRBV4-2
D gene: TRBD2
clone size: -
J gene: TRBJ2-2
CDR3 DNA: TGTGCCAGCAGCCCGGGACTAGCGGGAGTCGACACCGGGGAGCTGTTTTTT
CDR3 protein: CASSPGLAGVDTGELFF

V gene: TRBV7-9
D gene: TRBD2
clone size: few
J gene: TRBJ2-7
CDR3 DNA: TGTGCCAGCAGCCTGCTGGCTAGCGGGTCCTACGAGCAGTACTTC
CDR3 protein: CASSLLASGSYEQYF